This is a list of T cell receptor beta chains from one sample in a study of cytomegalovirus exposure and HLA in healthy donors. The protocol was immunoSEQ multiplex PCR, while the TCRdb copy is restricted to in-frame clones and leaves out a portion. The table records around 30,000 clones, about 87% of them present only once. The material sequenced was PBMCs. All receptors derive from a boy aged 5 to 17 in good health and CMV-seronegative. Both conserved end residues are part of each CDR3. D genes are given only for firm matches. Not all rows give a size; the values are once, few, many and, for expanded clones, a class.

v_call	d_call	j_call	clone_size	cdr3_nt	cdr3_aa
TRBV27	.	TRBJ1-1	.	TGTGCCAGCAGTTTGAGGGGGTTCACTGAAGCTTTCTTT	CASSLRGFTEAFF
TRBV5-6	.	TRBJ1-5	few	TGTGCCAGCAGCTTTAGTTATAGCAATCAGCCCCAGCATTTT	CASSFSYSNQPQHF
TRBV2	.	TRBJ2-2	.	TGTGCCAGCAGTGAAAAACGTTTCGGGAACACCGGGGAGCTGTTTTTT	CASSEKRFGNTGELFF
TRBV9	.	TRBJ1-4	.	TGTGCCAGCAGCGAATCAACAACTAATGAAAAACTGTTTTTT	CASSESTTNEKLFF
TRBV19	.	TRBJ2-1	few	TGTGCCAGTAGTCCCAGCTACAATGAGCAGTTCTTC	CASSPSYNEQFF
TRBV9	TRBD1	TRBJ1-2	.	TGTGCCAGCAGCCCTTTGACAGGGGCTTCTTATGGCTACACCTTC	CASSPLTGASYGYTF
TRBV6-5	.	TRBJ1-2	.	TGTGCCAGCAGTTACACCCAGGCTAACTATGGCTACACCTTC	CASSYTQANYGYTF
TRBV4-2	TRBD1	TRBJ1-2	.	TGTGCCAGCAGCCCGGACAGGGGTAGCGACTATGGCTACACCTTC	CASSPDRGSDYGYTF
TRBV27	.	TRBJ2-7	.	TGTGCCAGCAGTTTAGGCGGCGAGCAGTACTTC	CASSLGGEQYF
TRBV6-1	.	TRBJ2-3	.	TGTGCCAGCAGTGAAGTTCCGGGGGGCAACACAGATACGCAGTATTTT	CASSEVPGGNTDTQYF
TRBV19	.	TRBJ1-5	once	TGTGCCAGTAGTATTTCGGGGGTTGGCCAGCCCCAGCATTTT	CASSISGVGQPQHF
TRBV7-2	.	TRBJ2-7	few	TGTGCCAGCAGCTTCCCCAGGGCCGCGTCCTACGAGCAGTACTTC	CASSFPRAASYEQYF
TRBV7-3	TRBD1	TRBJ2-5	.	TGTGCCAGCAGCCTGTCGGGACAGGGCACTTCGGCCCAGTACTTC	CASSLSGQGTSAQYF
TRBV5-8	TRBD2	TRBJ2-2	.	TGTGCCAGCAGCTGGGCACTAGCGGGGGGGAACACCGGGGAGCTGTTTTTT	CASSWALAGGNTGELFF
TRBV9	TRBD2	TRBJ2-1	once	TGTGCCAGCAGCTTCCGACTAGCGGGGGGTCTATACAATGAGCAGTTCTTC	CASSFRLAGGLYNEQFF
TRBV7-3	TRBD1	TRBJ2-2	.	TGTGCCAGCAGCTCTATGGGACAGGGAATCGGGGAGCTGTTTTTT	CASSSMGQGIGELFF
TRBV28	TRBD2	TRBJ2-1	.	TGTGCCAGCAATTCCCCTAATGAGAGAGCGGGGGGCAATGAGCAGTTCTTC	CASNSPNERAGGNEQFF
TRBV10-2	.	TRBJ1-1	.	TGCGCCACGAGTCGGACACCCATGAACACTGAAGCTTTCTTT	CATSRTPMNTEAFF
TRBV15	.	TRBJ1-5	few	TGTGCCACCCTACAGGAGTATAGCAATCAGCCCCAGCATTTT	CATLQEYSNQPQHF
TRBV27	.	TRBJ2-5	.	TGTGCCAGCAGCCTACGAGGGGGGGCCGCGGAGACCCAGTACTTC	CASSLRGGAAETQYF
TRBV7-2	.	TRBJ2-1	once	TGTGCCAGCAGCTTAGTGCGGGGTGAGCAGTTCTTC	CASSLVRGEQFF
TRBV4-2	TRBD2	TRBJ2-7	.	TGTGCCAGCAGCCAAGGTAGCGGGGAGGTCGACGAGCAGTACTTC	CASSQGSGEVDEQYF
TRBV6-5	.	TRBJ1-1	.	TGTGCCAGCAGCTTACAGGGTATCAGTTCAGAAGCTTTCTTT	CASSLQGISSEAFF
TRBV4-2	TRBD1	TRBJ2-7	once	TGTGCCAGCAGCCAAGTTGGGGGGACAGGATCCCACTACGAGCAGTACTTC	CASSQVGGTGSHYEQYF
TRBV19	.	TRBJ2-3	.	TGTGCCAGTATTACGGGAGATACGCAGTATTTT	CASITGDTQYF
TRBV11-2	.	TRBJ1-4	once	TGTGCCAGCAGCTTAGAACAGGGAGGGGAAAAACTGTTTTTT	CASSLEQGGEKLFF
TRBV7-9	TRBD1	TRBJ2-7	.	TGTGCCAGCAGCCCCCAGGGGGCGGGCCACGAGCAGTACTTC	CASSPQGAGHEQYF
TRBV5-1	TRBD1	TRBJ1-1	.	TGCGCCAGCAGCTCGGGACAGGGGGCAAAGACTGAAGCTTTCTTT	CASSSGQGAKTEAFF
TRBV7-9	TRBD1	TRBJ2-2	.	TGTGCCAGCAGCTTCGCCGGGACAGGGTACTCCAGGGAGCTGTTTTTT	CASSFAGTGYSRELFF
TRBV27	TRBD1	TRBJ1-5	.	TGTGCCAGCAGTTTTACAGGGGGAGGTCAGCCCCAGCATTTT	CASSFTGGGQPQHF
TRBV6-1	TRBD1	TRBJ1-5	.	TGTGCCAGCAGTGACGGGACAGGGGCTCAGCCCCAGCATTTT	CASSDGTGAQPQHF
TRBV28	.	TRBJ1-5	.	TGTGCCAGCAGTTCACCTGACACTGAAGGAAGCAATCAGCCCCAGCATTTT	CASSSPDTEGSNQPQHF
TRBV7-9	TRBD1	TRBJ2-3	once	TGTGCCAGCAGCCAAGGGACAGGGGAGACAGATACGCAGTATTTT	CASSQGTGETDTQYF
TRBV15	TRBD1	TRBJ1-6	.	TGTGCCACCAGCAGACGAAGACAGGGGAGTAATTCACCCCTCCACTTT	CATSRRRQGSNSPLHF
TRBV5-8	TRBD1	TRBJ1-1	.	TGTGCCAGCAGCACCCGGGACAGGGGGCACGCTTTCTTT	CASSTRDRGHAFF
TRBV7-9	TRBD1	TRBJ2-7	.	TGTGCCAGCAGCCCGCGACAGGGGCCATACTACGAGCAGTACTTC	CASSPRQGPYYEQYF